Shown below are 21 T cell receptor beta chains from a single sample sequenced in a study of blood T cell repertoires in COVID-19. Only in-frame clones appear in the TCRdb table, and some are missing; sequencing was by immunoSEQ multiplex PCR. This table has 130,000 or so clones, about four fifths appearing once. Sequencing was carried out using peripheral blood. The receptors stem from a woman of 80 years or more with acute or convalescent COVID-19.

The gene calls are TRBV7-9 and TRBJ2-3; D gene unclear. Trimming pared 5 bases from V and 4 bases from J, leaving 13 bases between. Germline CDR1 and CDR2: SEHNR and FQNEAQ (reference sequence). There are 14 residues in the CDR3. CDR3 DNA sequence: TGTGCCAGCAGCCTCCCGAGTGCGGCAGATACGCAGTATTTT. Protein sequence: CASSLPSAADTQYF.

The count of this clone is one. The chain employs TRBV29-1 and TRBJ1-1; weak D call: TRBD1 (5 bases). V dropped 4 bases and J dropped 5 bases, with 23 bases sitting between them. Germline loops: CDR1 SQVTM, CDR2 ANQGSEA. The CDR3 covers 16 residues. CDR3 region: CSVGEASGTGRTEAFF. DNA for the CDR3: TGCAGCGTTGGGGAAGCTTCGGGGACGGGGAGGACTGAAGCTTTCTTT. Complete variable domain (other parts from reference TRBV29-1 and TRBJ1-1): SAVISQKPSRDICQRGTSLTIQCQVDSQVTMMFWYRQQPGQSLTLIATANQGSEATYESGFVIDKFPISRPNLTFSTLTVSNMSPEDSSIYLCSVGEASGTGRTEAFFGQGTRLTVV.

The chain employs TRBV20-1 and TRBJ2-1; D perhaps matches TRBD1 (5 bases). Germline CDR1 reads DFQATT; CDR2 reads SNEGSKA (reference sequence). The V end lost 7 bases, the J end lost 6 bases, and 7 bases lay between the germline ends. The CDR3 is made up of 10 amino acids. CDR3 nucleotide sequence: TGCAGTGTCCAGGGCAATGAGCAGTTCTTC. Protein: CSVQGNEQFF.

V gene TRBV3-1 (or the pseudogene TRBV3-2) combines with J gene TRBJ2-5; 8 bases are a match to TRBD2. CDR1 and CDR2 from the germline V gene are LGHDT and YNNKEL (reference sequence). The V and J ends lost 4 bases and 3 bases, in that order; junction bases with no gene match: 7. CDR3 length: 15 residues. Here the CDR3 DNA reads TGTGCCAGCAGCCCGGTACCGGGACTAGAAGAGACCCAGTACTTC. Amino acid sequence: CASSPVPGLEETQYF.

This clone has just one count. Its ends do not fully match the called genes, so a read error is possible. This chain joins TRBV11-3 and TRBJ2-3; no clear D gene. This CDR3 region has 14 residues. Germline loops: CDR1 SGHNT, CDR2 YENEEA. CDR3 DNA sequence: TGTGCCAGCAGTTTAGGAGAAACCACAGATACGCAGTATTTT. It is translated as CASSLGETTDTQYF.

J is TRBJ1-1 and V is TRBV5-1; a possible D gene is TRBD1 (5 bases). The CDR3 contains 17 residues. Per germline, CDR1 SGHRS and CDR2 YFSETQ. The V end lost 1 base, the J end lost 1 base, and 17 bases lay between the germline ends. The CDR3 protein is CASSLLSAGGTNTEAFF. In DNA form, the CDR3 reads TGCGCCAGCAGCTTGCTATCCGCGGGGGGAACGAACACTGAAGCTTTCTTT.

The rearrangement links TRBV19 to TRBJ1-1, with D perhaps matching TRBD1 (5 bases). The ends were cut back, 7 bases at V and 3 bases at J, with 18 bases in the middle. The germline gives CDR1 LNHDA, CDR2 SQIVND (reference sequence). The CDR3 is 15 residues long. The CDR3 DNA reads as TGTGCCAGTACCTACAGTCCCGGGGGGTACACTGAAGCTTTCTTT. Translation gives CASTYSPGGYTEAFF. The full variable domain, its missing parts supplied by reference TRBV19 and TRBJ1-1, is DGGITQSPKYLFRKEGQNVTLSCEQNLNHDAMYWYRQDPGQGLRLIYYSQIVNDFQKGDIAEGYSVSREKKESFPLTVTSAQKNPTAFYLCASTYSPGGYTEAFFGQGTRLTVV.

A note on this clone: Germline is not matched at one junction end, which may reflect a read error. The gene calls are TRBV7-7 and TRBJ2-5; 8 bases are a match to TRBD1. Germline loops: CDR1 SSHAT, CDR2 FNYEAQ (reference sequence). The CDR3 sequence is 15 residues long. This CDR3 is CASSRDRGGQETQYF. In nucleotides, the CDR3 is TGTGCTAGCAGCCGAGACAGGGGAGGACAAGAGACCCAGTACTTC.

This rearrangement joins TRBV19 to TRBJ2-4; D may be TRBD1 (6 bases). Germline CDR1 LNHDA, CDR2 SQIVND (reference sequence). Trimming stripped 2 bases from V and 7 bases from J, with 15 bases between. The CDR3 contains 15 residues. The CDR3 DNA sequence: TGTGCCAGTAGTATAACCAGGGGTTCTCTGAACATTCAGTACTTC. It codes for CASSITRGSLNIQYF. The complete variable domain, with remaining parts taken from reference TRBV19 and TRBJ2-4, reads DGGITQSPKYLFRKEGQNVTLSCEQNLNHDAMYWYRQDPGQGLRLIYYSQIVNDFQKGDIAEGYSVSREKKESFPLTVTSAQKNPTAFYLCASSITRGSLNIQYFGAGTRLSVL.

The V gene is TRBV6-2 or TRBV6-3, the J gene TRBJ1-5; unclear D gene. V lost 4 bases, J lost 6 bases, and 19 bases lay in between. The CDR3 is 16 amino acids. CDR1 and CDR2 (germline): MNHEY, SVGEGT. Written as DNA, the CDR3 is TGTGCCAGCAGTTCCCAGACTCGGGGAGGTATTCAGCCCCAGCATTTT. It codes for CASSSQTRGGIQPQHF.

The chain's CDR3 is CASSPRLWSQGNQPQHF. The CDR3 DNA reads as TGTGCCAGCAGTCCTCGGTTGTGGTCTCAGGGCAATCAGCCCCAGCATTTT. J is TRBJ1-5 and V is TRBV5-5; no definite D call. Germline V lookup: CDR1 SGHKS, CDR2 YYEKEE (reference sequence). The CDR3 length is 17 residues. The V and J ends lost 5 bases and 2 bases respectively, with 20 bases between them.

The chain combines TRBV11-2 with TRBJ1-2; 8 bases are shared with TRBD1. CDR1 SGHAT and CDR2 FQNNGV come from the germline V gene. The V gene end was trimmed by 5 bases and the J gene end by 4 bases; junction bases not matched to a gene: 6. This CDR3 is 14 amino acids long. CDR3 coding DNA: TGTGCCAGCAGCGAACGACAGGGGACCTATGGCTACACCTTC. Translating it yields CASSERQGTYGYTF.

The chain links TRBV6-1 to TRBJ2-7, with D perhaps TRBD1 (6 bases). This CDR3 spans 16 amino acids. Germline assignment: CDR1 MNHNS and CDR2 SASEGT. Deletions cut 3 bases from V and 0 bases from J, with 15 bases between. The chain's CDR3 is CASSDRGRTNSYEQYF. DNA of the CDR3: TGTGCCAGCAGTGACAGGGGAAGGACGAACTCCTACGAGCAGTACTTC.

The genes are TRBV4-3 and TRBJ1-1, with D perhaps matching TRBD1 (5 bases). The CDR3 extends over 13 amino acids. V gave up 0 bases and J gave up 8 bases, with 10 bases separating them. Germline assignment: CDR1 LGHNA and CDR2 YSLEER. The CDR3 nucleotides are TGCGCCAGCAGCCAAGATAGGGGCTCGGAAGCTTTCTTT. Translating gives CASSQDRGSEAFF.

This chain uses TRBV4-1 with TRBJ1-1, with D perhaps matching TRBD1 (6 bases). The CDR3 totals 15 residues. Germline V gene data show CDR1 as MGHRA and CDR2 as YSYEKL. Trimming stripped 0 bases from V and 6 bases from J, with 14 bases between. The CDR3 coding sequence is TGCGCCAGCAGCCAAGATTATAACAGGGTCGCTGAAGCTTTCTTT. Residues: CASSQDYNRVAEAFF.

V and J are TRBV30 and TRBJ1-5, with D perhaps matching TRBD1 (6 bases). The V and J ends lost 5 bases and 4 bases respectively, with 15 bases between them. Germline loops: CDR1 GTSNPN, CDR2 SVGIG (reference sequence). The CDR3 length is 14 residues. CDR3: CAWGTGGRNQPQHF. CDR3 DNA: TGTGCCTGGGGGACGGGGGGCAGGAATCAGCCCCAGCATTTT.

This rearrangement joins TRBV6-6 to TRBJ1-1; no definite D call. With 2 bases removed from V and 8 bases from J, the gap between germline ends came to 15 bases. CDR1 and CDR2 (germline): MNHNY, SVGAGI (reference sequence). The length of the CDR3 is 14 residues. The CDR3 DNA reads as TGTGCCAGCAGTTACGCCGGGATTTCGACCGAAGCTTTCTTT. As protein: CASSYAGISTEAFF.

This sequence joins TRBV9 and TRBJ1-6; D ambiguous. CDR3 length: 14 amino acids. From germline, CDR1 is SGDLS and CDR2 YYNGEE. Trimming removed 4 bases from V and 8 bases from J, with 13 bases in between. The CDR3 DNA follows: TGTGCCAGCAGCACTCCAGGAGGTCATTCACCCCTCCACTTT. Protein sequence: CASSTPGGHSPLHF.

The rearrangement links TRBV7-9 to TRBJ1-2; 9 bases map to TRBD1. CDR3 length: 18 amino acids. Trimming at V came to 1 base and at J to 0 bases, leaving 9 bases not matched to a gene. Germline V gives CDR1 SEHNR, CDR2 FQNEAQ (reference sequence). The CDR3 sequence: CASSLDRTGDPSNYGYTF. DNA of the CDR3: TGTGCCAGCAGCTTAGATCGGACAGGGGATCCTTCTAACTATGGCTACACCTTC.

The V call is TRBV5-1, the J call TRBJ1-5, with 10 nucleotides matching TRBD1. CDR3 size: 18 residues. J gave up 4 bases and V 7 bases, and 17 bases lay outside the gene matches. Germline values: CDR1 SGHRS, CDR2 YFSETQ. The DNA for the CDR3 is TGCGCCAGCGTCGGTTCCGGGACAGGGGACCCAACAAATCAGCCCCAGCATTTT. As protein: CASVGSGTGDPTNQPQHF.

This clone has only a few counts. The CDR3 loop reads CASSYSGTDTYEQYF. The CDR3 DNA is TGTGCCAGCAGTTACTCAGGGACAGACACCTACGAGCAGTACTTC. The rearrangement links TRBV6-6 to TRBJ2-7, with TRBD1 matching 7 bases. Germline CDR1 is MNHNY and CDR2 is SVGAGI (reference sequence). Germline trimming cut 0 bases from V and 2 bases from J; bases unmatched to any gene: 4. This CDR3 contains 15 residues.